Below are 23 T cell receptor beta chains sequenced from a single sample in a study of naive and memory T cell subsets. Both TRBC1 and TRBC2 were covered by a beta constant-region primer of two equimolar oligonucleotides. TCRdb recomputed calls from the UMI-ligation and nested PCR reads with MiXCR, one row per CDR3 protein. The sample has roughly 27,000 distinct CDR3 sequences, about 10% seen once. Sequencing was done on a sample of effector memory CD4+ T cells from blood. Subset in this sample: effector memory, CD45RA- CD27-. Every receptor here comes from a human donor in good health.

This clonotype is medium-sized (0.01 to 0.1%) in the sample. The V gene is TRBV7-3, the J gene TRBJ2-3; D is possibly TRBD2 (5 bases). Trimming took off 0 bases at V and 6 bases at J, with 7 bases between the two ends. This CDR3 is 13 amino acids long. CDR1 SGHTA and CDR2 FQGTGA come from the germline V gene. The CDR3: CASSLTSGDTQYF. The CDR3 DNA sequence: TGTGCCAGCAGCTTAACATCGGGGGATACGCAGTATTTT.

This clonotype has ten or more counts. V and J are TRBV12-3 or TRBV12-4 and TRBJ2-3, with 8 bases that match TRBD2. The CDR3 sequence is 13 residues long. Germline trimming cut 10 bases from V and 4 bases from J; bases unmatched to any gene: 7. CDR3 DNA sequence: TGTGCCACCAAAGCGGGGGCGGCAGATACGCAGTATTTT. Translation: CATKAGAADTQYF.

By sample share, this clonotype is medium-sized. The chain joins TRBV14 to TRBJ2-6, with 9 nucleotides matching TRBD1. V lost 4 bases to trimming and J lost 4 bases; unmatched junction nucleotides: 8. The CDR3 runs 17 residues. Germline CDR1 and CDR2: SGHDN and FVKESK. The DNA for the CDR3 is TGTGCCAGCAGCCCCGGGACAGGGACATCGGGGGCCAACGTCCTGACTTTC. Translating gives CASSPGTGTSGANVLTF.

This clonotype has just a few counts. The CDR3 region is CATSRDKGPRDTQYF. The CDR3 DNA sequence: TGTGCCACCAGCAGAGATAAGGGGCCGAGAGATACGCAGTATTTT. The genes are TRBV15 and TRBJ2-3; TRBD1 is a possible D gene (5 bases). This CDR3 has 15 residues. Looked up from germline, CDR1 is LNHNV and CDR2 is YYDKDF (reference sequence). Trimming stripped 0 bases from V and 5 bases from J, with 12 bases between.

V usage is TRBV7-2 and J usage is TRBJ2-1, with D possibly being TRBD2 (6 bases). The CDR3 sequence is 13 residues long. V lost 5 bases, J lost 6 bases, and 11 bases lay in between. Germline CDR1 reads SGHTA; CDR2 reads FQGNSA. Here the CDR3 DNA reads TGTGCCAGCAGCACGGGACTCTCCAATGAGCAGTTCTTC. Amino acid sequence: CASSTGLSNEQFF.

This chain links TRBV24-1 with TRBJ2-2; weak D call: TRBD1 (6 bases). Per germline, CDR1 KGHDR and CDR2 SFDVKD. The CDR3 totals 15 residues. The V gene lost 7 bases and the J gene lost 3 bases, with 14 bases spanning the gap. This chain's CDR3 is CATRGTGSDTGELFF. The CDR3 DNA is TGTGCCACCAGGGGAACAGGGTCGGACACCGGGGAGCTGTTTTTT.

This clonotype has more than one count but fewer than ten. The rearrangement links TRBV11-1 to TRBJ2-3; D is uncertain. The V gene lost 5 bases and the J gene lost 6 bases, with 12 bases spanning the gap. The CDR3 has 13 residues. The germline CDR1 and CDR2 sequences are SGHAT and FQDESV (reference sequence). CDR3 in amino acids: CASSPPTWDTQYF. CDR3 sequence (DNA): TGTGCCAGCAGCCCGCCTACGTGGGATACGCAGTATTTT.

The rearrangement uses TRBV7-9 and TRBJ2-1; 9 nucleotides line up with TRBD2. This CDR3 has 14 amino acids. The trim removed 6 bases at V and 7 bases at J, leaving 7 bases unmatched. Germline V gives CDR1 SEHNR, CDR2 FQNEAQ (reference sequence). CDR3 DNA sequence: TGTGCCAGCAGGCGGGGGGGAGATCAGAATGAGCAGTTCTTC. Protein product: CASRRGGDQNEQFF.

The CDR3: CASSSQGAGSNTEAFF. In nucleotides, the CDR3 is TGTGCCAGCAGTTCACAAGGGGCTGGTTCGAACACTGAAGCTTTCTTT. This rearrangement joins TRBV7-3 to TRBJ1-1, with D perhaps TRBD1 (5 bases). The CDR3 runs 16 residues. Germline CDR1 SGHTA, CDR2 FQGTGA. V was clipped by 6 bases and J by 1 base, with 18 bases between them. The whole variable domain, remainder taken from reference TRBV7-3 and TRBJ1-1, is GAGVSQTPSNKVTEKGKYVELRCDPISGHTALYWYRQSLGQGPEFLIYFQGTGAADDSGLPNDRFFAVRPEGSVSTLKIQRTERGDSAVYLCASSSQGAGSNTEAFFGQGTRLTVV.

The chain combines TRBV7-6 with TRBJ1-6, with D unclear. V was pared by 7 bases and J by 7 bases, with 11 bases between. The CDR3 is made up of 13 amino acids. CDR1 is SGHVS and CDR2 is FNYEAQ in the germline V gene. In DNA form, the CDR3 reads TGTGCCAGCACCCTAGGAGAGAATTCACCCCTCCACTTT. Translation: CASTLGENSPLHF.

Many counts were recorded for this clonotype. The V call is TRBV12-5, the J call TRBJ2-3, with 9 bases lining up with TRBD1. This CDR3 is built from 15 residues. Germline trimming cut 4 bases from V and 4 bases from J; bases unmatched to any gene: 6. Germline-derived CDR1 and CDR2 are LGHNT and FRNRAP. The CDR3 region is CASGSAGQGSDTQYF. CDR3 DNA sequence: TGTGCTAGTGGTTCCGCGGGACAGGGCTCAGATACGCAGTATTTT.

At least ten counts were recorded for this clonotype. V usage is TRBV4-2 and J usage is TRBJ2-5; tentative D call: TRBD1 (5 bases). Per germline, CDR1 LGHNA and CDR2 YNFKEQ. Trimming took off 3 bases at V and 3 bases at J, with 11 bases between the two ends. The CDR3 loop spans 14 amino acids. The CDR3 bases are TGTGCCAGCAGCCAGAAGACAGCGAAAGAGACCCAGTACTTC. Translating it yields CASSQKTAKETQYF.

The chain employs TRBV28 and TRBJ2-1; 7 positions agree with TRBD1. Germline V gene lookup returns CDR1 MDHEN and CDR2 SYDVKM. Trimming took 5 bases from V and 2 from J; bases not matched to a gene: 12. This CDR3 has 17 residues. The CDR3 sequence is CASSPIEGASAYNEQFF. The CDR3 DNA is TGTGCCAGCAGTCCCATCGAGGGGGCGTCAGCCTACAATGAGCAGTTCTTC.

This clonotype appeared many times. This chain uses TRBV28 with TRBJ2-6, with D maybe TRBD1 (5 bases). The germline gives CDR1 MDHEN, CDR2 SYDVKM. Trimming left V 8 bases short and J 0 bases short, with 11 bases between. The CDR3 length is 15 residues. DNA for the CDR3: TGTGCCAGCCTTGGGGCTTTCTCTGGGGCCAACGTCCTGACTTTC. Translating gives CASLGAFSGANVLTF.

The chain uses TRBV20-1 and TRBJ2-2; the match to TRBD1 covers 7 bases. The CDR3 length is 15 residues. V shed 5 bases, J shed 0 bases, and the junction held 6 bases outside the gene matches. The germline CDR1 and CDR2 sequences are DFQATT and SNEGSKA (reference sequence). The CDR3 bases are TGCAGTGCTGATCGACAGGGCGCGAACACCGGGGAGCTGTTTTTT. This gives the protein CSADRQGANTGELFF.

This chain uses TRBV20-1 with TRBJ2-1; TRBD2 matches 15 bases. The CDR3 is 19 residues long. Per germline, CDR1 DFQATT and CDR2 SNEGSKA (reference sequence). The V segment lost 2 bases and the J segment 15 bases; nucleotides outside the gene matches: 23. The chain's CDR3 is CSARPTGGGLAGGPSGRFF. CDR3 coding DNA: TGCAGTGCTAGACCTACAGGGGGCGGACTAGCGGGAGGGCCGAGCGGGCGGTTCTTC.

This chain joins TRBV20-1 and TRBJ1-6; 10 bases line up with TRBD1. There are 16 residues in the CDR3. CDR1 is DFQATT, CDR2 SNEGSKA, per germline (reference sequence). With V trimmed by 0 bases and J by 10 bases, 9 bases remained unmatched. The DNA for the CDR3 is TGCAGTGCTAGAGAGGGTTGGGACAGGGGATTGTCACCCCTCCACTTT. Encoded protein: CSAREGWDRGLSPLHF.

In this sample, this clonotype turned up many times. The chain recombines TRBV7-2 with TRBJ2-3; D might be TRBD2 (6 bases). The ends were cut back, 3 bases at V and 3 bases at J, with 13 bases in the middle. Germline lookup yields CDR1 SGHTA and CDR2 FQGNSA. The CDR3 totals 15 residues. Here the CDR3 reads CASSFLMAGTDTQYF. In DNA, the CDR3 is TGTGCCAGCAGCTTTCTGATGGCGGGAACAGATACGCAGTATTTT.

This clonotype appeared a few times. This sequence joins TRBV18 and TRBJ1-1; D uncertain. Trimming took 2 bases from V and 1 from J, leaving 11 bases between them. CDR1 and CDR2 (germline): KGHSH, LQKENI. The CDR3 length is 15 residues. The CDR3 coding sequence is TGTGCCAGCTCACCAAACGAGGGTCAGAACACTGAAGCTTTCTTT. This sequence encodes CASSPNEGQNTEAFF.

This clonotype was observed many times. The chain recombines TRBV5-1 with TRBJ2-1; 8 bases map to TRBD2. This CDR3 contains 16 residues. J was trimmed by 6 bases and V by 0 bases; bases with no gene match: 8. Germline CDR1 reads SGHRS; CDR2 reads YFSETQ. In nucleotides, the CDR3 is TGCGCCAGCAGCTTGGAGCCCGGGACTAGTTCCAATGAGCAGTTCTTC. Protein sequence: CASSLEPGTSSNEQFF.

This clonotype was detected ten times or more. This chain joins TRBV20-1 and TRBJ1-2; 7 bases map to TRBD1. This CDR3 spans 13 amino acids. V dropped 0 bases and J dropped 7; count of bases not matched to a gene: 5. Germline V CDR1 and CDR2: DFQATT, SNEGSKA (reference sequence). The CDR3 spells CSAREKGAGGYTF. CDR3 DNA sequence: TGCAGTGCTAGAGAAAAGGGGGCCGGTGGCTACACCTTC.

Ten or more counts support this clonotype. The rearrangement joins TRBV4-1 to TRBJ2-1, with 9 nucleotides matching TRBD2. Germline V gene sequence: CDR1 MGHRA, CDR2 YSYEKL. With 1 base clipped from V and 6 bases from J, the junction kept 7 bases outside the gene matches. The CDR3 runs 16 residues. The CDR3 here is CASSQVAGRGGNEQFF. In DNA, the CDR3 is TGCGCCAGCAGCCAAGTTGCTGGGCGGGGGGGCAATGAGCAGTTCTTC.

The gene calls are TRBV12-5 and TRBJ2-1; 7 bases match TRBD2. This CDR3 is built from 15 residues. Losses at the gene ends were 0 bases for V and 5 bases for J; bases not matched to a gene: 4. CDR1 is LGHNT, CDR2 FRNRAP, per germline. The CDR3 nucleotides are TGTGCTAGTGGTTTGGTAGGGGACTACAACAATGAGCAGTTCTTC. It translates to CASGLVGDYNNEQFF.